This T cell receptor beta chain was captured in a study of T cell responses to AZD1222 COVID-19 vaccine. The table came from immunoSEQ multiplex PCR; TCRdb's copy has only in-frame clones and leaves some out. The table has 95,000 to 150,000 clones, under 95% seen once. Trimming left V 8 bases short and J 0 bases short, with 8 bases between. Germline V lookup: CDR1 SNHLY, CDR2 FYNNEI. The CDR3 sequence is 14 residues long. The material sequenced was peripheral blood, taken on day 0 of AZD1222 vaccination. The TCR originated in an adult in good health. The genes are TRBV2 and TRBJ1-6; D unclear. The CDR3 DNA follows: TGTGCCAGCCATGGACGCTCCTATAATTCACCCCTCCACTTT. Protein sequence: CASHGRSYNSPLHF.